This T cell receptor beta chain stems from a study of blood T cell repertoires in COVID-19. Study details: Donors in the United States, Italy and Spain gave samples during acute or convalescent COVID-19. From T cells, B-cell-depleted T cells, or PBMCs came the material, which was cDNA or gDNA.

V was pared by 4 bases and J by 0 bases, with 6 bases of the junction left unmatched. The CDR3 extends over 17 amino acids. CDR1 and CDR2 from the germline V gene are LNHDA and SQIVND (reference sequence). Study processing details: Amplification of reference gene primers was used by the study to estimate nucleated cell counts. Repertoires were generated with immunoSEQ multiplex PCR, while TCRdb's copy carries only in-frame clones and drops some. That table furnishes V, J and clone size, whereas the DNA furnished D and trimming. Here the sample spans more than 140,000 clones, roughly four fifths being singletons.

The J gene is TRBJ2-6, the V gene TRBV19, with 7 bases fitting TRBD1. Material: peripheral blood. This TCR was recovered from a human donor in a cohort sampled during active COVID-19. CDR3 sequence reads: CASSRRQGLSGANVLTF. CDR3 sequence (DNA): TGTGCCAGTAGTAGAAGACAGGGCCTCTCTGGGGCCAACGTCCTGACTTTC.